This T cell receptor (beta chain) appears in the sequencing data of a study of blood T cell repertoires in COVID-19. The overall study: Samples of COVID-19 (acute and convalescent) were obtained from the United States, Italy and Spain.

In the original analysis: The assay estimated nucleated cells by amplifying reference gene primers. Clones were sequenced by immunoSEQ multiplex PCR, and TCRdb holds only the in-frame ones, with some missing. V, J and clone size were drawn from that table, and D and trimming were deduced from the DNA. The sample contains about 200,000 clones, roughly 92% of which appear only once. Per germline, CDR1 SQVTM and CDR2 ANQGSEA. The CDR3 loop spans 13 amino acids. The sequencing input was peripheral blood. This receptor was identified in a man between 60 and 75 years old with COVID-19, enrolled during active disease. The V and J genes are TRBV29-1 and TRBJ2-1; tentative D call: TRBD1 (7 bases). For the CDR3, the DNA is TGCACCTCCCAGGGGGGCTCCTACAATGAGCAGTTCTTC. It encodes CTSQGGSYNEQFF.